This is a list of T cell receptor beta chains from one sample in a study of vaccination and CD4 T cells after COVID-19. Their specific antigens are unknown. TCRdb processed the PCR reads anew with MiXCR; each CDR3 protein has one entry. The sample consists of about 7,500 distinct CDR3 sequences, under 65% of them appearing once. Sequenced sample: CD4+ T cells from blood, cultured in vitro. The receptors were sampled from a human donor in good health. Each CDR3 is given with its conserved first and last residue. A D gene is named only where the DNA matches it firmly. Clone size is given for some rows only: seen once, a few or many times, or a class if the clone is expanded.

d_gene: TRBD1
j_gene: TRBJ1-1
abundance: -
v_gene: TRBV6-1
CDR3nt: TGTGCCAGCAGGGGGACAGGGGGGAACACTGAAGCTTTCTTT
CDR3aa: CASRGTGGNTEAFF

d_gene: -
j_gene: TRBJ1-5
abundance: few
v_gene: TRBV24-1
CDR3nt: TGTGCCACCAGTTTGCGTTTCAATCAGCCCCAGCATTTT
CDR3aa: CATSLRFNQPQHF

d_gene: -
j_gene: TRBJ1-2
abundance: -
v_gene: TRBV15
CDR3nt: TGTGCCACCAGCAGAGTCGGAGGGGAGACAGTCCACTTC
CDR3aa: CATSRVGGETVHF

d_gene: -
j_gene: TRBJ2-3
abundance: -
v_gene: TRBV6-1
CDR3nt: TGTGCCAGCCAATATAGGGGGGGCGGGAGCACAGATACGCAGTATTTT
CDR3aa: CASQYRGGGSTDTQYF

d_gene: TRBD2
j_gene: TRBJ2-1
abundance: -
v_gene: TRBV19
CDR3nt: TGTGCCAGTAGTACGGGACTAGGGAAAAGCAATGAGCAGTTCTTC
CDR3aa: CASSTGLGKSNEQFF

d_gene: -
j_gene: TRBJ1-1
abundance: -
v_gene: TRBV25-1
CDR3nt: TGTGCCAGCAGTGCTGGGGCCGCAGCTTTCTTT
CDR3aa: CASSAGAAAFF

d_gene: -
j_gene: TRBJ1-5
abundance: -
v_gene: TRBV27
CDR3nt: TGTGCCAGCAGTTTATCGTATGACACTAATCAGCCCCAGCATTTT
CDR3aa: CASSLSYDTNQPQHF

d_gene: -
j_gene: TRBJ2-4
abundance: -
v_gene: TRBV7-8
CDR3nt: TGTGCCAGCAGCCCCCTGGAAGCGACCCACCTGGCCAAAAACATTCAGTACTTC
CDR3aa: CASSPLEATHLAKNIQYF

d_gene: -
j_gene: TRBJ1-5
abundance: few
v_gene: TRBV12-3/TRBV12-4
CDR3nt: TGTGCCAGCAGTTTGACAGAGAATCAGCCCCAGCATTTT
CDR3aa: CASSLTENQPQHF

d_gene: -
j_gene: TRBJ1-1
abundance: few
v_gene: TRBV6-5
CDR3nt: TGTGCCAGCAGTTACTCGGCCTTGAACACTGAAGCTTTCTTT
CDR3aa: CASSYSALNTEAFF